Given below is one T cell receptor (beta chain) in context. The target antigen is unknown. The data were obtained in a study of read filtering for tumor transcriptome and immune sequencing. Across the whole study: Patients were approximately 18 male and around 13 female, mean age approximately 60 years, range about 47 to 80. IR-seq gave about 3.5 to 11 million TCR reads per sample; RNA-seq gave roughly 80 to 1,300.

The V segment lost 6 bases and the J segment 4 bases; nucleotides outside the gene matches: 9. Germline CDR1 and CDR2: MDHEN and SYDVKM. The CDR3 has 15 residues. This library used 300 to 500 ng RNA and molecular barcoded adaptors spanning alpha/delta and beta/gamma chains. MiXCR, applied by TCRdb to the reads, yields one record per CDR3 protein. The sample lists some 46,000 distinct CDR3 sequences, about 20% seen once, with around two fifths in the top ten. Broader study findings: Without single-read clonotypes, shared clonotype proportions correlated more between IR-seq and RNA-seq. RNA-seq captured clonotypes less deeply and reliably than IR-seq.

This receptor was identified in a donor at least 40 years old with multiple myeloma. What was sequenced was a population of CD138-negative cells sorted from bone marrow. The genes are TRBV28 and TRBJ2-5; 9 nucleotides align to TRBD1. The CDR3 bases are TGTGCCAGCAGACGGACAGGGGTCTGGGGAGAGACCCAGTACTTC. This codes for CASRRTGVWGETQYF.